Below are 2 T cell receptor beta chains sequenced from a single sample in a study of shared clonotypes between healthy human individuals (dated by TCRdb to the early 2020s). Preparation of the library involved the immunoSEQ multiplex PCR assay. In its TCRdb copy, this immuneACCESS table keeps in-frame sequences only and misses some clones. Where compared with another copy, unresolved V genes explain less than half of these, and the others have no known cause. In this sample the table shows about 960,000 clones, around 80% of which occur a single time. The ten top clones hold roughly 1.5% of the sample. The sequencing sample was made of memory CD4+ T cells sorted from blood. The sample's cell subset or site label, in plain terms: CD45RA-negative fraction. These receptors all come from a man between 18 and 35 years old in good health.

The V and J genes are TRBV14 and TRBJ1-2; 10 bases align to TRBD1. Trimming at V came to 2 bases and at J to 3 bases, leaving 6 bases not matched to a gene. The CDR3 is made up of 16 amino acids. The germline V gene encodes CDR1 SGHDN and CDR2 FVKESK. CDR3: CASSQPGTGEYYGYTF. The CDR3 DNA reads as TGTGCCAGCAGCCAACCCGGGACAGGGGAATACTATGGCTACACCTTC.

As regards this clone: The same CDR3 is also encoded by other DNA sequences in this sample. Written as DNA, the CDR3 is TGCGCCAGCAGCTTGGCGGGGGGTAGCAATCAGCCCCAGCATTTT. Its protein is CASSLAGGSNQPQHF. This chain links TRBV5-1 with TRBJ1-5, with D possibly being TRBD1 (5 bases). The CDR3 runs to 15 residues. V was trimmed by 0 bases and J by 0 bases, leaving 7 bases between them. Germline V gene sequence: CDR1 SGHRS, CDR2 YFSETQ.